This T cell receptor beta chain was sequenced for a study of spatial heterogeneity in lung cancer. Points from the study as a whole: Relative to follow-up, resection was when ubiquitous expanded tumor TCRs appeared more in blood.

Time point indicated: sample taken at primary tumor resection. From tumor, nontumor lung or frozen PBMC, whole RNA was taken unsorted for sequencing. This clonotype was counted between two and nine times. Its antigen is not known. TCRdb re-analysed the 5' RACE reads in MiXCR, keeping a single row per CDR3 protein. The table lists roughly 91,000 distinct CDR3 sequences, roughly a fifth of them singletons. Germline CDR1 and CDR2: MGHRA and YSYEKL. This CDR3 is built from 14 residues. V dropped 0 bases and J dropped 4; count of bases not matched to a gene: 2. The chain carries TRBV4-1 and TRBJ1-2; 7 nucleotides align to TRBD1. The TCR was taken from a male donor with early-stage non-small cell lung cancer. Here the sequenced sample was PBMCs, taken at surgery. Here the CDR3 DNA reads TGCGCCAGCAGCCAAGAACAGGGGAGCTATGGCTACACCTTC. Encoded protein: CASSQEQGSYGYTF.